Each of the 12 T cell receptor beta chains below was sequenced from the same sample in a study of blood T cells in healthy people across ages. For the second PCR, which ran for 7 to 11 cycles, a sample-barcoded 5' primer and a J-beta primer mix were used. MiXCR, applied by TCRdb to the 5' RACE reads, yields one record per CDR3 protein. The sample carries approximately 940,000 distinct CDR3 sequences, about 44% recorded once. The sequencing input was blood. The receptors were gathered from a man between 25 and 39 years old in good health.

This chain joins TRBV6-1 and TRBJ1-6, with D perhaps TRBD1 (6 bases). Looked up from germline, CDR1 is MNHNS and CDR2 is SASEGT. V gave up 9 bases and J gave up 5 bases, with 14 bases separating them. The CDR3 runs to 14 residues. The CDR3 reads CARGGPTDNSPLHF. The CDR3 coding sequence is TGTGCCAGGGGGGGCCCTACTGATAATTCACCCCTCCACTTT.

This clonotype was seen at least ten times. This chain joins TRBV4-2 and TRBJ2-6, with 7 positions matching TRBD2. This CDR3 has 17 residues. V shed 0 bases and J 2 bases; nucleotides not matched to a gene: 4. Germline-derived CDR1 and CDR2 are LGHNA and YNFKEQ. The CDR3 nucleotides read TGTGCCAGCAGCCAAGATCGGGGAGGGACTGGGGCCAACGTCCTGACTTTC. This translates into CASSQDRGGTGANVLTF.

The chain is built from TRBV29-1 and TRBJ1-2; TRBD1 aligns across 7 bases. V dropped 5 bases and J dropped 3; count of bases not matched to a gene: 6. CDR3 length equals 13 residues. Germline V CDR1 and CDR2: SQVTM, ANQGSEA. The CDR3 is CSVPTGKDYGYTF. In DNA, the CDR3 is TGCAGCGTTCCGACAGGGAAAGACTATGGCTACACCTTC.

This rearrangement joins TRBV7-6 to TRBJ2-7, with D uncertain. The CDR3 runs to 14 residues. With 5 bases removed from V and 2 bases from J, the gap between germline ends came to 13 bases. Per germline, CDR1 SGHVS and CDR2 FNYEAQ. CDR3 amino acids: CASSPEVRTYEQYF. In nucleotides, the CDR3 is TGTGCCAGCAGCCCTGAAGTAAGGACCTACGAGCAGTACTTC.

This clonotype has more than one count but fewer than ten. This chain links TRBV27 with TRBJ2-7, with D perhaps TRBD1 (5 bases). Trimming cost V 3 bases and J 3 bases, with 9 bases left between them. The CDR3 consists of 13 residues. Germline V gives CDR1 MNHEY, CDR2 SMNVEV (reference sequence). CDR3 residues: CASSFTGYYEQYF. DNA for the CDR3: TGTGCCAGCAGTTTTACAGGTTACTACGAGCAGTACTTC.

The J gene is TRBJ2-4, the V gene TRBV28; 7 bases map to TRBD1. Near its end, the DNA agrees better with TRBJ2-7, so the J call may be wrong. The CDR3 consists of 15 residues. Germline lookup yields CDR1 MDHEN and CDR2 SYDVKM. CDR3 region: CASSRGRTGTYEQYF. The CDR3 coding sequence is TGTGCCAGCAGCCGCGGGCGGACAGGAACCTACGAGCAGTACTTC.

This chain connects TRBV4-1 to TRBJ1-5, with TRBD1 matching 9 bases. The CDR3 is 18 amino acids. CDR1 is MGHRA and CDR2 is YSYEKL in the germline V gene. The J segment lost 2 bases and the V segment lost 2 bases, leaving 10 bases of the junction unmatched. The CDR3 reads CASSQWTGETRGNQPQHF. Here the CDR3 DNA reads TGCGCCAGCAGCCAATGGACAGGGGAAACGAGGGGCAATCAGCCCCAGCATTTT.

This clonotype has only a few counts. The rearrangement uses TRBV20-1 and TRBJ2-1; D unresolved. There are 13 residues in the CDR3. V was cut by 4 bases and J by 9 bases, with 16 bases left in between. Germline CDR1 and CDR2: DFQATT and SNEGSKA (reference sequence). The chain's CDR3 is CSATALDPCEQFF. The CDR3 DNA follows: TGCAGTGCTACGGCCCTCGATCCGTGTGAGCAGTTCTTC.

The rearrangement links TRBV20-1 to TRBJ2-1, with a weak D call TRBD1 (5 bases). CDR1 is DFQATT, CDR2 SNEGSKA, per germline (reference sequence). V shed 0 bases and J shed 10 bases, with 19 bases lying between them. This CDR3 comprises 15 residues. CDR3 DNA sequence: TGCAGTGCTAGAGATGGGGCAGCTTACACCGGGGAGCAGTTCTTC. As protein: CSARDGAAYTGEQFF.

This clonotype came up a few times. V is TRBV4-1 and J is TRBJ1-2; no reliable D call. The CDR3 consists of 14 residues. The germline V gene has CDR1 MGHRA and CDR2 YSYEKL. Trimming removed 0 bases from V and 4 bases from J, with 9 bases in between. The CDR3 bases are TGCGCCAGCAGCCAAGACCAGGTCAGCTATGGCTACACCTTC. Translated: CASSQDQVSYGYTF.

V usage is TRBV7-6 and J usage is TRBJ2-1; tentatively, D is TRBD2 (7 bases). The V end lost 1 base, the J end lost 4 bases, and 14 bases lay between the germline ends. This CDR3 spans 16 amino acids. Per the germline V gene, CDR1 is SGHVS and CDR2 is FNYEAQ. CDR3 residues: CASSLVGRGQYNEQFF. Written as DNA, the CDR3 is TGTGCCAGCAGCTTAGTGGGGCGGGGGCAATACAATGAGCAGTTCTTC.

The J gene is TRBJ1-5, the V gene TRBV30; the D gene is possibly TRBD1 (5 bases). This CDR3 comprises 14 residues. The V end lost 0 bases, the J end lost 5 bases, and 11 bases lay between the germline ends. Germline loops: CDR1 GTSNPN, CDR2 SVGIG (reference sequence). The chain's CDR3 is CAWSVGTGDQPQHF. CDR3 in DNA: TGTGCCTGGAGTGTCGGGACGGGAGATCAGCCCCAGCATTTT.